Listed here are 6 T cell receptor beta chains from one sample, sequenced in a study of cytomegalovirus exposure and HLA in healthy donors. PCR employed 60 Vbeta and 13 Jbeta primers. Sequencing was performed with immunoSEQ multiplex PCR; in TCRdb, only in-frame clones are kept and a portion is missing. The table has around 64,000 clones, about 61% seen once; the top ten hold 3% to 3.5%. Source material: PBMCs. These receptors came from a woman between 45 and 60 years old in good health and CMV-seronegative.

CDR3 protein: CASSLGRFGGTDTQYF. DNA for the CDR3: TGTGCCAGCAGCTTAGGCAGATTTGGTGGCACAGATACGCAGTATTTT. The chain recombines TRBV7-3 with TRBJ2-3; D is unclear. The V and J ends lost 2 bases and 1 base respectively, with 13 bases between them. The CDR3 spans 16 residues. Germline CDR1 SGHTA, CDR2 FQGTGA.

The chain combines TRBV2 with TRBJ2-7; TRBD1 is a possible D gene (5 bases). The CDR3 sequence is 12 residues long. CDR1 is SNHLY and CDR2 is FYNNEI in the germline V gene. V lost 6 bases, J lost 3 bases, and 9 bases lay in between. The CDR3 DNA reads as TGTGCCAGCAGGGACGACAGCTACGAGCAGTACTTC. It translates to CASRDDSYEQYF.

This clone has just a few counts. The gene calls are TRBV28 and TRBJ1-2, with D perhaps TRBD1 (6 bases). Trimming shortened V by 3 bases and J by 4 bases, and 6 bases separated the two germline ends. Germline loops: CDR1 MDHEN, CDR2 SYDVKM. This CDR3 contains 12 residues. The CDR3 sequence is CASSLDSYGYTF. In DNA, the CDR3 is TGTGCCAGCAGTTTGGACAGCTATGGCTACACCTTC.

This rearrangement joins TRBV7-3 to TRBJ1-1; D is unresolved. The ends were cut back, 5 bases at V and 0 bases at J, with 4 bases in the middle. The CDR3 has 12 amino acids. Germline CDR1 is SGHTA and CDR2 is FQGTGA. CDR3 in amino acids: CASSPLNTEAFF. As DNA, the CDR3 is TGTGCCAGCAGCCCGTTGAACACTGAAGCTTTCTTT.

The table lists this clone with a few counts. The rearrangement uses TRBV11-2 and TRBJ1-5, with D uncertain. This CDR3 spans 15 amino acids. Trimming took off 1 base at V and 5 bases at J, with 12 bases between the two ends. The germline gives CDR1 SGHAT, CDR2 FQNNGV. The CDR3 DNA sequence: TGTGCCAGCAGCTTAGCGGGAGGGAGCTATCAGCCCCAGCATTTT. Translation gives CASSLAGGSYQPQHF.

This chain joins TRBV25-1 and TRBJ2-3, with D perhaps matching TRBD2 (6 bases). CDR1 and CDR2 (germline): MGHDK, SYGVNS. Trimming stripped 4 bases from V and 0 bases from J, with 11 bases between. This CDR3 has 15 amino acids. CDR3 sequence reads: CASSGRDWSTDTQYF. CDR3 nucleotides: TGTGCCAGCAGTGGCCGGGACTGGAGCACAGATACGCAGTATTTT. The entire variable domain, with the rest obtained from reference TRBV25-1 and TRBJ2-3, is as follows: EADIYQTPRYLVIGTGKKITLECSQTMGHDKMYWYQQDPGMELHLIHYSYGVNSTEKGDLSSESTVSRIRTEHFPLTLESARPSHTSQYLCASSGRDWSTDTQYFGPGTRLTVL.